The entry that follows covers one T cell receptor beta chain sequence. The target of this receptor is not known. No much larger clone is present one base from it, and per-base qualities are unavailable. These data originate in a study of beta chain features in type 1 diabetes (dated by TCRdb to 2016 to 2018). General notes on the study: Patients and healthy donors did not differ in mean age, gender distribution, total cell number or subset yield. Across all samples, fewer than 110,000,000 sorted cells were examined, and cell number per subset correlated strongly with RNA yield. Regulatory and stem cell-like memory subsets were obtained from only 8 patients and roughly 8 healthy donors, while naive and central memory subsets were obtained from all 30 or so donors. In the study, TCRB repertoires of sorted circulating CD4+ T cell subsets from recently diagnosed type 1 diabetes patients were compared with those of matched healthy donors. Here is what the overall study found, with its caveats: Type 1 diabetes patients showed a moderate but significant shortening of TCRB CDR3 length in all four CD4+ subsets. Only small numbers of individuals were included in the HLA sub-analyses, which left unresolved whether HLA type had any influence on TCRB rearrangement. Sequencing cDNA rather than genomic DNA could over-represent highly expressing activated cells, although activation and CD3 levels did not differ between groups. Naive, central memory and regulatory TCRB repertoires appeared to be more alike among patients than among healthy donors. Shorter templates might be favored by PCR, yet because patient and control samples were amplified and corrected together, any such skew would affect both groups equally. Patients with type 1 diabetes made fewer insertions and deleted more nucleotides at VDJ recombination sites, implying thymic rearrangement abnormalities.

Each donor gave one peripheral blood draw, approximately 110 mL on average, collected into heparinised tubes. A BD FACSAria II was used to sort naive, central memory, regulatory and stem cell-like memory CD4+ T cells with a panel that included CD45RO, CCR7, CD25, CD127, CD95 and CD27. All sorted populations exceeded 95% purity. PBMCs were isolated immediately by Lymphoprep density gradient centrifugation and stained directly without culture. So that batch effects would be minimized, each experiment stained and sorted samples in pairs, pairing one healthy donor with one patient. Including the terminal cysteine and phenylalanine, the CDR3 comprises 13 residues. The CDR3 DNA has 39 bases and is translated from base 1. Trimmed from V: 6 bases; trimmed from J: 7 bases; junction bases lacking a gene match: 7. The germline V gene sets CDR1 to SGHDN and CDR2 to FVKESK. The entire isolated RNA was reverse transcribed using the High Capacity cDNA Reverse Transcription Kit, and thus expressed TCRB transcripts were sequenced. For stem cell-like memory T cell samples, survey-depth immunoSEQ sequencing was used, averaging about 970,000 total reads per sample. Sorted cells were lysed in RLT buffer, and RNA was extracted using DNase-treated RNeasy Micro or Mini kits according to cell number. To prevent cross-contamination, every cell subset was processed on its own, while patient and healthy donor samples were processed together. Using the immunoSEQ multiplex PCR, TCRB sequences were amplified from cDNA into 87-bp fragments spanning the CDR3 region. The amplicons were sequenced using the Illumina HiSeq platform. The study's processing was this. PCR bias was computationally corrected using synthetic template baselines, reads within Hamming distance 2 were collapsed, and singletons that could not be merged were discarded. Reads were aligned to IMGT to assign V, D and J genes, CDR3 length, and insertions or deletions at six rearrangement sites. Within each subset, clonotype counts were normalized to sorted cell number, and only after that were true diversity and Gini coefficients computed with the tcR R package. Repertoire sharing was quantified using the overlap coefficient calculated on TCRB nucleotide sequences. TCRdb limited this immuneACCESS table to in-frame rearrangements with V and J called. A share of clones is missing; checked studies link under half to unresolved V genes, and the rest is unexplained. V and J calls and clone size come straight from that table; D and trimming were deduced from the DNA. Across this sample there are about 110,000 clones, with 40% seen only once. Of the sample, about 0.07% is held by the ten largest clones.

The clonotype originates from a woman aged 18-29 years in good health. The sequenced material came from stem cell memory CD4+ T cells from blood. The sample's cell subset or site, from its label and the paper: stem cell-like memory CD4+ T cells. The sequence joins TRBV14 to TRBJ2-7, with 9 junctional bases fitting TRBD1. The DNA sequence is as follows: TGTGCCAGCAGTTACAGGGGGCGAAAAGAGCAGTACTTC. This codes for CASSYRGRKEQYF. The full variable domain, completed from the reference TRBV14 and TRBJ2-7 proteins outside the CDR3, reads EAGVTQFPSHSVIEKGQTVTLRCDPISGHDNLYWYRRVMGKEIKFLLHFVKESKQDESGMPNNRFLAERTGGTYSTLKVQPAELEDSGVYFCASSYRGRKEQYFGPGTRLTVT.